This T cell receptor (beta chain) is drawn from a study of cytomegalovirus exposure and HLA in healthy donors. This table comes from immunoSEQ multiplex PCR, and its TCRdb copy is limited to in-frame clones, with some not included. The sample contains roughly 180,000 clones, around nine tenths of which appear only once. Trimming took 1 base from V and 8 from J, leaving 8 bases between them. Germline assignment: CDR1 LNHDA and CDR2 SQIVND (reference sequence). There are 13 residues in the CDR3. This chain joins TRBV19 and TRBJ2-2; no reliable D call. This TCR came from a man younger than 45 in good health and CMV-seropositive. Material: PBMCs. The CDR3 DNA follows: TGTGCCAGTAGTATAGGGACCTCAGGGGAGCTGTTTTTT. As protein: CASSIGTSGELFF.